This passage covers 22 T cell receptor beta chains from one sample sequenced in a study of blood T cell repertoires in COVID-19. Using immunoSEQ multiplex PCR, the repertoire was profiled, and TCRdb retains in-frame clones only, with some absent. Of 84,000 or so clones listed, 92% are singletons. The sequenced material came from peripheral blood. The source of these receptors is a woman aged 55-70 years with active COVID-19.

For the CDR3, the DNA is TGTGCCGGGCACAGGGCGGACGGCACTGAAGCTTTCTTT. As protein: CAGHRADGTEAFF. The gene calls are TRBV5-4 and TRBJ1-1; D perhaps matches TRBD1 (6 bases). This CDR3 spans 13 amino acids. Germline loops: CDR1 SGHNT, CDR2 YYREEE (reference sequence). V was cut by 10 bases and J by 4 bases, with 17 bases left in between. Looking up the rest from reference TRBV5-4 and TRBJ1-1 gives the full variable domain: ETGVTQSPTHLIKTRGQQVTLRCSSQSGHNTVSWYQQALGQGPQFIFQYYREEENGRGNFPPRFSGLQFPNYSSELNVNALELDDSALYLCAGHRADGTEAFFGQGTRLTVV.

The chain couples TRBV15 to TRBJ1-3; TRBD1 matches 9 bases. Trimming took 5 bases from V and 11 from J; bases not matched to a gene: 10. The germline CDR1 and CDR2 sequences are LNHNV and YYDKDF (reference sequence). This CDR3 has 14 residues. The CDR3 coding sequence is TGTGCCACCAGCGCCCCCCGGGACAGGGCCTCCATATATTTT. This gives the protein CATSAPRDRASIYF.

The chain recombines TRBV11-3 with TRBJ1-6, with 7 positions matching TRBD1. Per the germline V gene, CDR1 is SGHNT and CDR2 is YENEEA. This CDR3 region has 15 residues. The ends lost 2 bases at V and 7 bases at J; junction bases unmatched: 5. CDR3 protein: CASSLFSGGNSPLHF. The DNA of the CDR3 is TGTGCCAGCAGCTTATTTTCAGGGGGAAATTCACCCCTCCACTTT.

The V gene is TRBV7-9, the J gene TRBJ2-5; 8 bases line up with TRBD1. The junction had 8 bases not matched to a gene; V was cut back by 5 bases and J by 3 bases. This CDR3 comprises 15 residues. Germline CDR1 SEHNR, CDR2 FQNEAQ (reference sequence). The CDR3 sequence is CASSPGAGGKETQYF. The CDR3, as DNA: TGTGCCAGCAGCCCGGGGGCAGGGGGCAAAGAGACCCAGTACTTC.

The chain has TRBV11-3 and TRBJ1-4; 9 bases are shared with TRBD1. This CDR3 has 14 residues. Germline V gives CDR1 SGHNT, CDR2 YENEEA. Germline trimming cut 4 bases from V and 8 bases from J; bases unmatched to any gene: 5. Here the CDR3 reads CASSSRQGEEKLFF. CDR3 nucleotide sequence: TGTGCCAGCAGCTCCCGACAGGGGGAGGAAAAACTGTTTTTT.

The J gene is TRBJ2-1, the V gene TRBV14; 9 positions agree with TRBD2. V was pared by 3 bases and J by 7 bases, with 10 bases of the junction left unmatched. Germline V gene data show CDR1 as SGHDN and CDR2 as FVKESK. The CDR3 consists of 16 residues. The CDR3 region has the DNA TGTGCCAGCAGCCATCGACTAGCGGACGACATAAATGAGCAGTTCTTC. Translated, it gives CASSHRLADDINEQFF.

V and J are TRBV3-1 (or the pseudogene TRBV3-2) and TRBJ2-1; the D is unclear. Germline lookup yields CDR1 LGHDT and CDR2 YNNKEL (reference sequence). Trimming removed 1 base from V and 8 bases from J, with 12 bases in between. This CDR3 contains 14 residues. The CDR3 DNA follows: TGTGCCAGCAGCCAAGGGAGTCGCGGCGATGAGCAGTTCTTC. It codes for CASSQGSRGDEQFF.

The CDR3 DNA sequence: TGTGCCAGCAGCACTACAGGGCTCGAGACCCAGTACTTC. Its translation is CASSTTGLETQYF. The chain recombines TRBV9 with TRBJ2-5, with a weak D call TRBD1 (6 bases). Trimming pared 4 bases from V and 5 bases from J, leaving 12 bases between. The CDR3 has 13 amino acids. CDR1 and CDR2 from the germline V gene are SGDLS and YYNGEE.

The V call is TRBV28, the J call TRBJ1-4; 7 bases agree with TRBD1. V lost 6 bases to trimming and J lost 10 bases; unmatched junction nucleotides: 2. The CDR3 is 11 residues long. The germline gives CDR1 MDHEN, CDR2 SYDVKM. The CDR3 DNA is TGTGCCAGCAGCTACAGGGGAAAACTGTTTTTT. It specifies CASSYRGKLFF.

The DNA of the CDR3 is TGTGCCAGCAGCTTTCTCCAGGCCGCCGGGGAGCTGTTTTTT. It encodes CASSFLQAAGELFF. The J gene is TRBJ2-2, the V gene TRBV7-2; D is ambiguous. Looked up from germline, CDR1 is SGHTA and CDR2 is FQGNSA. V was shortened by 3 bases and J by 6 bases, with 11 bases between the two germline ends. CDR3 length: 14 amino acids.

V gene TRBV9 combines with J gene TRBJ2-2; the D gene is possibly TRBD2 (5 bases). Trimming cost V 0 bases and J 3 bases, with 6 bases left between them. The V gene's germline CDR1 is SGDLS and CDR2 YYNGEE. This CDR3 has 14 amino acids. The CDR3 here is CASSVVGDTGELFF. CDR3 DNA sequence: TGTGCCAGCAGCGTAGTCGGGGACACCGGGGAGCTGTTTTTT.

The rearrangement joins TRBV2 to TRBJ2-7; 11 bases line up with TRBD2. CDR1 and CDR2 (germline): SNHLY, FYNNEI. The CDR3 loop spans 14 amino acids. Germline trimming cut 7 bases from V and 2 bases from J; bases unmatched to any gene: 4. CDR3: CASKLAGEAYEQYF. In nucleotides, the CDR3 is TGTGCCAGCAAACTAGCGGGAGAAGCCTACGAGCAGTACTTC.

The chain has TRBV7-9 and TRBJ1-4; 9 bases fit TRBD1. This CDR3 region has 18 residues. V gave up 1 base and J gave up 1 base; unmatched junction bases: 7. In germline, CDR1 is SEHNR, CDR2 FQNEAQ (reference sequence). The CDR3 here is CASSLGWDRDVTNEKLFF. CDR3 bases: TGTGCCAGCAGCTTAGGGTGGGACAGGGACGTAACTAATGAAAAACTGTTTTTT.

V usage is TRBV28 and J usage is TRBJ2-2, with D possibly being TRBD1 (6 bases). V was cut by 2 bases and J by 1 base, with 8 bases left in between. The germline V gene encodes CDR1 MDHEN and CDR2 SYDVKM. This CDR3 contains 15 residues. Here the CDR3 DNA reads TGTGCCAGCAGTTTAAAGACAGGGAACACCGGGGAGCTGTTTTTT. Translating it yields CASSLKTGNTGELFF.

The rearrangement uses TRBV3-1 (or the pseudogene TRBV3-2) and TRBJ1-3; D gene uncertain. The CDR3 spans 16 residues. The V end was cut by 2 bases, the J end by 2 bases, with 13 bases between. The germline gives CDR1 LGHDT, CDR2 YNNKEL (reference sequence). The CDR3 sequence is CASSQSGRIPGNTIYF. CDR3 nucleotides: TGTGCCAGCAGCCAAAGTGGCAGAATACCTGGAAACACCATATATTTT.

The chain combines TRBV5-4 with TRBJ1-2; 8 bases align to TRBD1. Germline CDR1 reads SGHNT; CDR2 reads YYREEE (reference sequence). CDR3 length equals 17 residues. J was trimmed by 8 bases and V by 4 bases; bases with no gene match: 19. The CDR3 spells CASSPRSGGAGHSGYTF. The CDR3 DNA is TGTGCCAGCAGCCCCCGATCAGGGGGCGCGGGCCACTCAGGCTACACCTTC.

The chain uses TRBV5-1 and TRBJ1-1; 9 bases line up with TRBD1. Germline CDR1 reads SGHRS; CDR2 reads YFSETQ. This CDR3 is 17 amino acids long. Trimming cost V 0 bases and J 0 bases; bases outside gene matches: 6. DNA of the CDR3: TGCGCCAGCAGCTTGGGACAGGGGGGCCTATTGAACACTGAAGCTTTCTTT. The encoded protein is CASSLGQGGLLNTEAFF. The complete variable domain, with remaining parts taken from reference TRBV5-1 and TRBJ1-1, reads KAGVTQTPRYLIKTRGQQVTLSCSPISGHRSVSWYQQTPGQGLQFLFEYFSETQRNKGNFPGRFSGRQFSNSRSEMNVSTLELGDSALYLCASSLGQGGLLNTEAFFGQGTRLTVV.

The V gene is TRBV28, the J gene TRBJ2-3, with TRBD2 as a possible D gene (5 bases). The germline V gene has CDR1 MDHEN and CDR2 SYDVKM. Trimming took 5 bases from V and 2 from J, leaving 11 bases between them. The CDR3 extends over 14 amino acids. The CDR3 loop reads CASSARGYTDTQYF. In DNA form, the CDR3 reads TGTGCCAGCAGTGCCCGGGGATACACAGATACGCAGTATTTT.

V gene TRBV4-2 combines with J gene TRBJ1-5; 12 bases line up with TRBD1. The CDR3 totals 17 residues. Germline lookup yields CDR1 LGHNA and CDR2 YNFKEQ. V was pared by 4 bases and J by 7 bases, with 11 bases of the junction left unmatched. The CDR3: CASSPMPGTGGDQPQHF. The CDR3 DNA sequence: TGTGCCAGCAGCCCAATGCCCGGGACAGGGGGCGACCAGCCCCAGCATTTT.

For this clone: An end of the junction differs from the germline gene, which may be a read error. Other DNA sequences in the sample encode the same CDR3. CDR3 sequence: CASSQELLRGFYNSPLHF. CDR3 coding DNA: TGTGCCAGCAGTCAAGAGTTACTTAGGGGATTTTATAATTCACCCCTCCACTTT. This sequence joins TRBV3-1 (or the pseudogene TRBV3-2) and TRBJ1-6, with a tentative D call TRBD1 (5 bases). This CDR3 contains 18 residues. Germline assignment: CDR1 LGHDT and CDR2 YNNKEL (reference sequence).

This clone was seen a handful of times. This rearrangement joins TRBV5-1 to TRBJ1-6, with D perhaps matching TRBD1 (5 bases). The CDR3 runs 15 residues. V lost 0 bases and J lost 9, with 13 bases in between. The germline gives CDR1 SGHRS, CDR2 YFSETQ. CDR3 in DNA: TGCGCCAGCAGCTTGGCCCAAACAGGTTCTTCACCCCTCCACTTT. Its protein product is CASSLAQTGSSPLHF.

This chain links TRBV27 with TRBJ2-1; D is possibly TRBD2 (5 bases). This CDR3 contains 17 residues. Deletions cut 4 bases from V and 0 bases from J, with 16 bases between. Germline values: CDR1 MNHEY, CDR2 SMNVEV (reference sequence). CDR3 in amino acids: CASSSHSSRSSYNEQFF. CDR3 coding DNA: TGTGCCAGCAGTTCCCACTCTAGCAGGAGCTCCTACAATGAGCAGTTCTTC.